Included here is one TCR beta chain sequence, with context. Its antigen is undetermined. The PCR made use of 60 Vbeta and 13 Jbeta primers. TCRdb keeps only in-frame clones here, not all; method: immunoSEQ multiplex PCR. This sample has some 140,000 clones, with approximately 61% found just once. The data were obtained in a study of cytomegalovirus exposure and HLA in healthy donors. The overall study: Assignment to the Caucasian-associated ancestry cluster applied to roughly 80% of the approximately 360 genotyped donors. Findings of the study overall: In a later analysis, several top co-occurrence clusters appeared linked to parvovirus B19, influenza, CMV and Epstein-Barr virus. In an earlier analysis, about 87% or about 30%: the productive usage of most TCR beta V segments.

The material sequenced was PBMCs. The source is a human donor in good health.

CDR3: CASSSDTRNTIYF. The CDR3 bases are TGTGCCAGCAGCTCGGACACCAGAAACACCATATATTTT. The chain has TRBV7-8 and TRBJ1-3, with D possibly being TRBD1 (5 bases). Germline values: CDR1 SGHVS, CDR2 FQNEAQ. With 4 bases removed from V and 5 bases from J, the gap between germline ends came to 9 bases. The CDR3 runs to 13 residues.